The 25 T cell receptor beta chains reported below all come from one sample, sequenced in a study of T cells in Graves' hyperthyroidism and ophthalmopathy. Template material for amplifying TCR beta CDR3 regions consisted of RNA transcripts. Using the HTBI primer set, a first-round RT-PCR was run on the TCR CDR3. TCRdb reanalysed the multiplex PCR reads using MiXCR and keeps one entry per CDR3 protein. The table records some 360,000 distinct CDR3 sequences, approximately 18% of them present only once. The specimen sequenced was blood. Receptor source: a woman in her forties with Graves' ophthalmopathy.

V gene TRBV7-8 combines with J gene TRBJ1-1; D is unclear. Per germline, CDR1 SGHVS and CDR2 FQNEAQ. V was trimmed by 1 base and J by 8 bases, leaving 11 bases between them. The CDR3 contains 13 residues. As DNA, the CDR3 is TGTGCCAGCAGCTTAGGTCGGGTTGGGGAAGCTTTCTTT. Its translation: CASSLGRVGEAFF.

This clonotype was observed many times. The chain has TRBV5-1 and TRBJ2-5, with 8 bases matching TRBD2. Germline-derived CDR1 and CDR2 are SGHRS and YFSETQ. This CDR3 is 16 amino acids long. The V and J ends lost 1 base and 1 base, in that order; junction bases with no gene match: 6. The CDR3 spells CASSLLATSAQETQYF. CDR3 DNA: TGCGCCAGCAGCTTGCTTGCGACTAGCGCCCAAGAGACCCAGTACTTC. The whole variable domain, remainder taken from reference TRBV5-1 and TRBJ2-5, is KAGVTQTPRYLIKTRGQQVTLSCSPISGHRSVSWYQQTPGQGLQFLFEYFSETQRNKGNFPGRFSGRQFSNSRSEMNVSTLELGDSALYLCASSLLATSAQETQYFGPGTRLLVL.

The rearrangement joins TRBV28 to TRBJ1-5, with TRBD1 as a possible D gene (6 bases). The CDR3 consists of 17 residues. CDR1 and CDR2 from the germline V gene are MDHEN and SYDVKM. Trimming took 9 bases from V and 8 from J, leaving 29 bases between them. CDR3 amino acids: CASHRGGLVTSQKPQHF. DNA for the CDR3: TGTGCCAGTCACCGGGGGGGGCTAGTTACAAGCCAGAAGCCCCAGCATTTT.

The table lists this clonotype with many counts. The CDR3 is CASSSQYRGPETQYF. In DNA, the CDR3 is TGTGCCAGCAGCTCGCAATACAGGGGGCCTGAGACCCAGTACTTC. The chain joins TRBV5-8 to TRBJ2-5; 9 nucleotides agree with TRBD1. CDR3 length: 15 residues. Germline-derived CDR1 and CDR2 are SGHTS and YDEGEE. The V gene end was trimmed by 3 bases and the J gene end by 5 bases; junction bases not matched to a gene: 8. Combining the CDR3 with reference TRBV5-8 and TRBJ2-5 gives the whole variable domain EAGVTQSPTHLIKTRGQQATLRCSPISGHTSVYWYQQALGLGLQFLLWYDEGEERNRGNFPPRFSGRQFPNYSSELNVNALELEDSALYLCASSSQYRGPETQYFGPGTRLLVL.

This clonotype has ten or more counts. The chain joins TRBV24-1 to TRBJ2-5; D perhaps matches TRBD1 (5 bases). Germline assignment: CDR1 KGHDR and CDR2 SFDVKD. The CDR3 totals 14 residues. Trimming left V 4 bases short and J 4 bases short, with 12 bases between. CDR3 in amino acids: CATSDQQESETQYF. The DNA of the CDR3 is TGTGCCACCAGTGACCAACAGGAGTCAGAGACCCAGTACTTC.

This clonotype was observed many times. J is TRBJ2-7 and V is TRBV5-1, with 10 positions matching TRBD2. This CDR3 has 16 amino acids. The V segment lost 0 bases and the J segment 0 bases; nucleotides outside the gene matches: 3. Looked up from germline, CDR1 is SGHRS and CDR2 is YFSETQ. The CDR3 protein is CASSLARTSGSYEQYF. CDR3 coding DNA: TGCGCCAGCAGCTTGGCGAGGACTAGCGGCTCCTACGAGCAGTACTTC. Full variable domain (remainder filled in from reference TRBV5-1 and TRBJ2-7): KAGVTQTPRYLIKTRGQQVTLSCSPISGHRSVSWYQQTPGQGLQFLFEYFSETQRNKGNFPGRFSGRQFSNSRSEMNVSTLELGDSALYLCASSLARTSGSYEQYFGPGTRLTVT.

In this sample, this clonotype turned up many times. The chain links TRBV28 to TRBJ1-2, with TRBD1 matching over 10 bases. The trim removed 7 bases at V and 4 bases at J, leaving 9 bases unmatched. Germline loops: CDR1 MDHEN, CDR2 SYDVKM. CDR3 length equals 15 residues. CDR3: CASNSGTGVFYGYTF. CDR3 DNA: TGTGCCAGCAATTCCGGGACAGGGGTTTTCTATGGCTACACCTTC.

The gene calls are TRBV2 and TRBJ1-2, with D unclear. Germline loops: CDR1 SNHLY, CDR2 FYNNEI. The CDR3 sequence is 13 residues long. Trimming took off 2 bases at V and 1 base at J, with 5 bases between the two ends. The CDR3 reads CASSETHNYGYTF. The CDR3 coding sequence is TGTGCCAGCAGTGAAACACATAACTATGGCTACACCTTC.

This clonotype was seen ten or more times. CDR3: CASSLAQELVYTF. The CDR3 DNA sequence: TGTGCCAGCAGTTTAGCCCAGGAACTTGTCTACACCTTC. The chain couples TRBV28 to TRBJ1-2; D is unresolved. This CDR3 contains 13 residues. Per germline, CDR1 MDHEN and CDR2 SYDVKM. V gave up 2 bases and J gave up 10 bases, with 14 bases separating them.

In this sample, this clonotype turned up many times. The chain employs TRBV9 and TRBJ2-2; a weak D match, TRBD2 (6 bases). Trimming removed 0 bases at V and 7 bases at J, with 10 bases between. CDR3 size: 14 residues. Per the germline V gene, CDR1 is SGDLS and CDR2 is YYNGEE. In nucleotides, the CDR3 is TGTGCCAGCAGCGTAGGGGGGGAAGGCGGGGAGCTGTTTTTT. The encoded protein is CASSVGGEGGELFF.

This clonotype is a singleton in its sample. A much larger clone differs from this one at a single base, so this may be a read error. The chain recombines TRBV12-5 with TRBJ2-7; D could derive from TRBD1 or TRBD2 (5 bases each). CDR1 is LGHNT, CDR2 FRNRAP, per germline. Deletions cut 7 bases from V and 3 bases from J, with 16 bases between. This CDR3 region has 14 residues. The CDR3 protein is CASDRDGKFYEQYF. Here the CDR3 DNA reads TGTGCTAGTGACCGGGACGGCAAGTTCTACGAGCAGTACTTC.

This clonotype has at least ten counts. V gene TRBV3-1 combines with J gene TRBJ1-1; the match to TRBD1 covers 7 bases. This CDR3 region has 11 residues. The V and J ends lost 6 bases and 7 bases, in that order; junction bases with no gene match: 2. The germline CDR1 and CDR2 sequences are LGHDT and YNNKEL (reference sequence). CDR3 DNA sequence: TGTGCCAGCAGACACAGGGGTGAAGCTTTCTTT. Translated: CASRHRGEAFF.

This clonotype was seen many times. V gene TRBV20-1 combines with J gene TRBJ1-5; no clear D. The CDR3 length is 14 residues. The V end lost 4 bases, the J end lost 4 bases, and 14 bases lay between the germline ends. CDR1 and CDR2 (germline): DFQATT, SNEGSKA (reference sequence). In DNA, the CDR3 is TGCAGTGCTAAAGTAGGAGTTCAAAATCAGCCCCAGCATTTT. It encodes CSAKVGVQNQPQHF.

This clonotype was found many times. The chain uses TRBV20-1 and TRBJ2-7; 7 bases are a match to TRBD1. With V trimmed by 6 bases and J by 3 bases, 5 bases remained unmatched. The CDR3 totals 12 residues. Germline assignment: CDR1 DFQATT and CDR2 SNEGSKA (reference sequence). This chain's CDR3 is CSARGQNYEQYF. CDR3 sequence (DNA): TGCAGTGCCAGGGGACAGAACTACGAGCAGTACTTC.

This clonotype was observed at least ten times. V is TRBV28 and J is TRBJ1-1; D is ambiguous. V was trimmed by 8 bases and J by 3 bases, leaving 16 bases between them. Germline assignment: CDR1 MDHEN and CDR2 SYDVKM. This CDR3 has 14 residues. Written as DNA, the CDR3 is TGTGCCAGCTTCGGACGTAACGCCCACACTGAAGCTTTCTTT. Its protein product is CASFGRNAHTEAFF.

This clonotype was counted many times. The rearrangement uses TRBV6-2 or TRBV6-3 and TRBJ2-7; D is possibly TRBD2 (6 bases). CDR3 length: 17 amino acids. Trimming left V 7 bases short and J 3 bases short, with 25 bases between. CDR1 is MNHEY and CDR2 is SVGEGT in the germline V gene. CDR3 nucleotide sequence: TGTGCCAGCACCTTCGGGGGTGGTTCCATTAGAATCTACGAGCAGTACTTC. This sequence encodes CASTFGGGSIRIYEQYF.

This clonotype was counted at least ten times. The chain has TRBV30 and TRBJ2-2; D possibly matches TRBD1 or TRBD2 (5 bases each). V was cut by 6 bases and J by 5 bases, with 13 bases left in between. The germline V gene has CDR1 GTSNPN and CDR2 SVGIG (reference sequence). The CDR3 has 13 residues. In nucleotides, the CDR3 is TGTGCCTGCCCTCCGTGGGGGACCGGGGAGCTGTTTTTT. Translated, it gives CACPPWGTGELFF. The full variable domain, its missing parts supplied by reference TRBV30 and TRBJ2-2, is SQTIHQWPATLVQPVGSPLSLECTVEGTSNPNLYWYRQAAGRGLQLLFYSVGIGQISSEVPQNLSASRPQDRQFILSSKKLLLSDSGFYLCACPPWGTGELFFGEGSRLTVL.

The gene calls are TRBV6-5 and TRBJ1-1; D is unresolved. The CDR3 length is 15 residues. V lost 4 bases and J lost 0, with 12 bases in between. The germline gives CDR1 MNHEY, CDR2 SVGAGI. Here the CDR3 DNA reads TGTGCCAGCAGTTTAAAACGGGGTATGAACACTGAAGCTTTCTTT. Its protein is CASSLKRGMNTEAFF.

This clonotype was counted many times. The genes are TRBV2 and TRBJ2-2; perhaps TRBD1 as D (5 bases). The ends were cut back, 5 bases at V and 8 bases at J, with 15 bases in the middle. The CDR3 extends over 14 amino acids. Per the germline V gene, CDR1 is SNHLY and CDR2 is FYNNEI. The CDR3 loop reads CASSFLQGGGELFF. The CDR3 DNA is TGTGCCAGCAGTTTCCTTCAGGGTGGGGGGGAGCTGTTTTTT.

Ten or more counts support this clonotype. The chain employs TRBV24-1 and TRBJ1-3, with unresolved D. V was trimmed by 1 base and J by 7 bases, leaving 4 bases between them. This CDR3 has 12 residues. Per germline, CDR1 KGHDR and CDR2 SFDVKD. CDR3 in amino acids: CATSDLGNTIYF. The CDR3 DNA reads as TGTGCCACCAGTGATTTAGGGAACACCATATATTTT.

This clonotype has a count of ten or more. The chain uses TRBV11-2 and TRBJ2-1; D may be TRBD1 or TRBD2 (7 bases each). The CDR3 is 12 amino acids. The ends were cut back, 2 bases at V and 12 bases at J, with 11 bases in the middle. Germline V gives CDR1 SGHAT, CDR2 FQNNGV. For the CDR3, the DNA is TGTGCCAGCAGCTTACAGGGGGAGGGGCAGTTCTTC. Translating it yields CASSLQGEGQFF.

The table lists this clonotype with many counts. The chain joins TRBV15 to TRBJ2-7; 9 nucleotides agree with TRBD2. The CDR3 totals 15 residues. CDR1 is LNHNV and CDR2 is YYDKDF in the germline V gene (reference sequence). Trimming removed 1 base from V and 1 base from J; junction bases left unmatched: 2. The CDR3 DNA is TGTGCCACCAGCAGAGTGGCGGGAGGGTCCTACGAGCAGTACTTC. Translating gives CATSRVAGGSYEQYF.

In this sample, this clonotype turned up many times. This chain uses TRBV4-3 with TRBJ2-5; a possible D gene is TRBD1 (5 bases). V was trimmed by 0 bases and J by 1 base, leaving 18 bases between them. The CDR3 consists of 18 residues. The germline V gene has CDR1 LGHNA and CDR2 YSLEER. For the CDR3, the DNA is TGCGCCAGCAGCCAAGATATAGCAGGGCCGGCATCCCAAGAGACCCAGTACTTC. Translated: CASSQDIAGPASQETQYF.

Ten or more counts support this clonotype. The rearrangement joins TRBV20-1 to TRBJ2-5; D gene uncertain. With 1 base removed from V and 3 bases from J, the gap between germline ends came to 6 bases. Germline loops: CDR1 DFQATT, CDR2 SNEGSKA (reference sequence). There are 12 residues in the CDR3. The CDR3 sequence: CSARGAKETQYF. In DNA, the CDR3 is TGCAGTGCTAGAGGAGCGAAAGAGACCCAGTACTTC.

This clonotype has only a few counts. As DNA, the CDR3 is TGTGCCAGCAGTTACCGCGGGAGTCGAGAGACCCAGTACTTC. It encodes CASSYRGSRETQYF. The chain is built from TRBV6-5 and TRBJ2-5; 7 bases map to TRBD2. V was pared by 2 bases and J by 4 bases, with 4 bases of the junction left unmatched. The CDR3 has 14 residues. Germline loops: CDR1 MNHEY, CDR2 SVGAGI.